These T cell receptor beta chains were read from a single sample in a study of vaccination effects on CD4 cells after COVID-19. These receptors' antigens are unknown. Measured with immunoSEQ multiplex PCR; TCRdb has only the in-frame clones, and not every one. Of about 24,000 clones in the sample, roughly 70% were seen once. The sample in question was CD4+ T cells from PBMCs cultured with SARS-CoV-2 spike peptides, obtained after COVID-19 vaccination. The receptors shown here come from a human donor who received a COVID-19 vaccine. CDR3s include the opening cysteine and the closing phenylalanine or tryptophan. A D gene is named only where the DNA matches it firmly. Rows give clone size only sometimes, using once, few, many, or a class for an expanded clone.

few	TRBV5-6	TRBJ1-2	-	TGTGCCAGCAGCTCGACGGGCCGTGGGACAAAGCGAAAAGTGGATGGCTACACCTTC	CASSSTGRGTKRKVDGYTF
-	TRBV10-3	TRBJ2-7	-	TGTGCCATCAGCGTTACAGAGGACGAGCAGTACTTC	CAISVTEDEQYF
-	TRBV2	TRBJ2-7	-	TGTGCCAGTTCATTGGACATCCACGAGCAGTACTTC	CASSLDIHEQYF
-	TRBV10-3	TRBJ2-3	-	TGTGCCATCAGTGAGATTCTGGAGGGTCATACGCAGTATTTT	CAISEILEGHTQYF
-	TRBV9	TRBJ2-3	-	TGTGCCAGCAGCGTGGGATGGCGGAGTAGCACAGATACGCAGTATTTT	CASSVGWRSSTDTQYF
-	TRBV6-4	TRBJ2-2	-	TGTGCCAGCAGTGAGCGAAGGAACACCGGGGAGCTGTTTTTT	CASSERRNTGELFF
-	TRBV15	TRBJ1-3	-	TGTGCCACCAGCAGGGAAAAAGCTGGAAACACCATATATTTT	CATSREKAGNTIYF
-	TRBV30	TRBJ1-5	-	TGTGCCTGGAGTTTACAGGGCAATCAGCCCCAGCATTTT	CAWSLQGNQPQHF
-	TRBV5-5	TRBJ2-7	TRBD1	TGTGCCAGCAGCTTGGAAGTGGGCAGGGGGATCTACGAGCAGTACTTC	CASSLEVGRGIYEQYF
few	TRBV30	TRBJ2-3	-	TGTGCCTGGAGTGTAAGTTCGCGGATGGCGCAGTATTTT	CAWSVSSRMAQYF
-	TRBV5-8	TRBJ2-7	-	TGTGCCAGCAGCTTGTACAGGCACTACGAGCAGTACTTC	CASSLYRHYEQYF
-	TRBV15	TRBJ2-5	-	TGTGCCACCAGCCCCCAGTTGATTCATCAAGAGACCCAGTACTTC	CATSPQLIHQETQYF
-	TRBV9	TRBJ2-2	-	TGTGCCAGCAGCGTAGGACAAGGGACGAACACCGGGGAGCTGTTTTTT	CASSVGQGTNTGELFF
-	TRBV9	TRBJ2-1	TRBD1	TGTGCCAGCAGCGAAGGGACAGTTGGGCCAAATGAGCAGTTCTTC	CASSEGTVGPNEQFF
-	TRBV5-6	TRBJ2-6	-	TGTGCCAGCAGCGAGGGACTGACCTCTGGGGCCAACGTCCTGACTTTC	CASSEGLTSGANVLTF
-	TRBV12-3/TRBV12-4	TRBJ2-7	-	TGTGCCAGCAGTCTAGAGTCGCTGGAGCAGTACTTC	CASSLESLEQYF
-	TRBV5-4	TRBJ2-3	TRBD1	TGTGCCAGCAGCTTGGGGATACAGGGGGCAGATACGCAGTATTTT	CASSLGIQGADTQYF
-	TRBV2	TRBJ1-2	-	TGTGCCAGCACCCCTCTAAGTTATGGCTACACCTTC	CASTPLSYGYTF
few	TRBV6-4	TRBJ1-2	TRBD1	TGTGCCAGCAGTCCGGACAGGGCGGGTGGCTACACCTTC	CASSPDRAGGYTF
few	TRBV7-8	TRBJ1-2	-	TGTGCCAGCAGCTTGGTAGATGGGGGCTACACCTTC	CASSLVDGGYTF
few	TRBV7-9	TRBJ1-4	-	TGTGCCAGCAGCTTCCGCTGGAATGAAAAACTGTTTTTT	CASSFRWNEKLFF
-	TRBV18	TRBJ2-7	-	TGTGCCAGCTCACCGTTCGGGGACACCTCCTACGAGCAGTACTTC	CASSPFGDTSYEQYF
-	TRBV18	TRBJ2-5	-	TGTGCCAGCTCACCCGTTGTGTCAGAGACCCAGTACTTC	CASSPVVSETQYF
-	TRBV6-6	TRBJ1-5	-	TGTGCCAGCACACCGGGGGGGGAGAGTCAGCCCCAGCATTTT	CASTPGGESQPQHF
-	TRBV20-1	TRBJ2-2	-	TGCAGTGCTACCGAAACCGGGGAGCTGTTTTTT	CSATETGELFF
-	TRBV6-4	TRBJ1-2	-	TGTGCCAGCAGTGATCGGGCAGGGGACTATGGCTACACCTTC	CASSDRAGDYGYTF
-	TRBV12-5	TRBJ2-7	TRBD1	TGTGCTAGTGGGCCTACAACGGGACAGACGAACGAGCAGTACTTC	CASGPTTGQTNEQYF
-	TRBV27	TRBJ2-1	-	TGTGCCAGCAGTGCCTACAATGAGCAGTTCTTC	CASSAYNEQFF
-	TRBV15	TRBJ1-4	-	TGTGCCACCAGCCTTTCCGGGACCCATGAAAAACTGTTTTTT	CATSLSGTHEKLFF
medium-sized	TRBV5-6	TRBJ2-1	TRBD2	TGTGCCAGCAGCGACAGCGGGACGGGCTCCTACAATGAGCAGTTCTTC	CASSDSGTGSYNEQFF
-	TRBV6-5	TRBJ2-7	-	TGTGCCAGCAAGGAGCTAACGCTCTCCTACGAGCAGTACTTC	CASKELTLSYEQYF
-	TRBV10-1	TRBJ1-1	-	TGCGCCAGCAGTGACCAAACTCTCCAAGCTTTCTTT	CASSDQTLQAFF
-	TRBV10-3	TRBJ1-2	-	TGTGCCATCCCAGACTGGGGGGCCTATGGCTACACCTTC	CAIPDWGAYGYTF
-	TRBV7-9	TRBJ2-5	TRBD1	TGTGCCAGCAGCTTAGGGACAGGGGACCAAGAGACCCAGTACTTC	CASSLGTGDQETQYF
-	TRBV19	TRBJ1-2	-	TGTGCCAGTACCCGGCAGGGCCTTACCACCTATGGCTACACCTTC	CASTRQGLTTYGYTF
few	TRBV6-4	TRBJ2-1	TRBD1	TGTGCCAGCAGTGCGACAGGGGCCTACAATGAGCAGTTCTTC	CASSATGAYNEQFF
-	TRBV4-2	TRBJ2-2	-	TGTGCCAGCAGCCAAGAGGAGATGACGTACACCGGGGAGCTGTTTTTT	CASSQEEMTYTGELFF
once	TRBV2	TRBJ1-4	TRBD1	TGTGCCAGCCTTACCGGGACAGATGCAACTAATGAAAAACTGTTTTTT	CASLTGTDATNEKLFF
-	TRBV3-1/TRBV3-2	TRBJ2-2	-	TGTGCCAGCGGCGTACCCGGGGAGCTGTTTTTT	CASGVPGELFF
-	TRBV10-2	TRBJ2-7	TRBD2	TGCGCCAGCAGTGAGTTCGTAGCGGGAGAAGGGGAGCAGTACTTC	CASSEFVAGEGEQYF
few	TRBV2	TRBJ1-2	TRBD1	TGTGCCAGCAGTGATGACAGGGGGCTTGGCTACACCTTC	CASSDDRGLGYTF
few	TRBV6-5	TRBJ2-5	-	TGTGCCAGCAGCCTTAACGGGAGAGGTCAAGAGACCCAGTACTTC	CASSLNGRGQETQYF
once	TRBV3-1/TRBV3-2	TRBJ1-2	-	TGTGCCAGCAGCCTCTTGGGTTACGGCTACACCTTC	CASSLLGYGYTF
-	TRBV5-6	TRBJ1-3	-	TGTGCCAGCAGCTTCCAGGGTACGGTTCCTGGAAACACCATATATTTT	CASSFQGTVPGNTIYF